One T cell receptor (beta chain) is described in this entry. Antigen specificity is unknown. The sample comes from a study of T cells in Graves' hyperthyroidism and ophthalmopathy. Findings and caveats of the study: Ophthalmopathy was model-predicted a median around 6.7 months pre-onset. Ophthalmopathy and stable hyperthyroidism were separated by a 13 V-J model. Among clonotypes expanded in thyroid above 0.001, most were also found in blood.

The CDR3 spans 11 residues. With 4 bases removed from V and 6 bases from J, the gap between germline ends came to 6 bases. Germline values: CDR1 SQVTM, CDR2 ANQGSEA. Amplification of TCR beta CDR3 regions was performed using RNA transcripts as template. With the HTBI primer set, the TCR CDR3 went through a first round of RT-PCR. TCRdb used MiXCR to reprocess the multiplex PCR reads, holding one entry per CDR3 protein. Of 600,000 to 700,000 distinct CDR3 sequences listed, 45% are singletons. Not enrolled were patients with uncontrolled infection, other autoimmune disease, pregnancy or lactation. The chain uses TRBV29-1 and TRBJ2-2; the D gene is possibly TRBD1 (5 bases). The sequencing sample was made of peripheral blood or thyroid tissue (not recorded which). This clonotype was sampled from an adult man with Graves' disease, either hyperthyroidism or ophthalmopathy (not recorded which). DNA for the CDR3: TGCAGCGTTGGGGGCGCCGGGGAGCTGTTTTTT. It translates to CSVGGAGELFF.